Below are 32 T cell receptor beta chains sequenced from a single sample in a study of PD-L1 blockade in urothelial cancer. The time point denotes: pretreatment peripheral blood. Generated by immunoSEQ multiplex PCR, the TCRdb table keeps only in-frame clones and is missing some. The top ten clones hold 2% to 2.5% of a sample with roughly 95,000 clones, roughly 91% of them seen once. The sample in question was PBMCs, obtained around atezolizumab (anti-PD-L1) treatment. These receptors were obtained from a man aged 55 to 69 with urothelial cancer.

The genes are TRBV19 and TRBJ2-2; tentatively, D is TRBD1 (6 bases). The ends were cut back, 4 bases at V and 7 bases at J, with 13 bases in the middle. CDR1 is LNHDA, CDR2 SQIVND, per germline (reference sequence). There are 14 residues in the CDR3. The CDR3: CASSRGRWDGELFF. The CDR3 nucleotides are TGTGCCAGTAGTAGGGGGCGGTGGGACGGGGAGCTGTTTTTT.

This chain joins TRBV28 and TRBJ2-7; 7 nucleotides match TRBD1. With 8 bases clipped from V and 0 bases from J, the junction kept 4 bases outside the gene matches. The CDR3 has 13 residues. Per the germline V gene, CDR1 is MDHEN and CDR2 is SYDVKM. DNA for the CDR3: TGTGCCAGCCTGGGACAGATCTCCTACGAGCAGTACTTC. This encodes CASLGQISYEQYF. Complete variable domain (other parts from reference TRBV28 and TRBJ2-7): DVKVTQSSRYLVKRTGEKVFLECVQDMDHENMFWYRQDPGLGLRLIYFSYDVKMKEKGDIPEGYSVSREKKERFSLILESASTNQTSMYLCASLGQISYEQYFGPGTRLTVT.

Regarding this clone: Other DNA sequences in this specimen translate into the identical CDR3. The chain carries TRBV28 and TRBJ1-5, with 10 bases matching TRBD1. The V gene end was trimmed by 3 bases and the J gene end by 6 bases; junction bases not matched to a gene: 2. From germline, CDR1 is MDHEN and CDR2 SYDVKM. CDR3 length: 14 amino acids. In DNA form, the CDR3 reads TGTGCCAGCAGTTTGGGACAGGGGATTCAGCCCCAGCATTTT. Encoded protein: CASSLGQGIQPQHF.

This clone was seen a few times. This chain links TRBV27 with TRBJ1-5, with D perhaps matching TRBD1 (6 bases). CDR1 and CDR2 from the germline V gene are MNHEY and SMNVEV (reference sequence). CDR3 length: 14 residues. Trimming removed 4 bases from V and 4 bases from J, with 11 bases in between. CDR3 bases: TGTGCCAGCAGTTCAGGGGTTCAGAATCAGCCCCAGCATTTT. This encodes CASSSGVQNQPQHF.

The chain combines TRBV18 with TRBJ1-5, with D perhaps TRBD1 (6 bases). V lost 4 bases to trimming and J lost 7 bases, with 11 bases between them. The germline gives CDR1 KGHSH, CDR2 LQKENI. The CDR3 has 13 residues. The CDR3 loop reads CASSRSGDQPQHF. CDR3 bases: TGTGCCAGCTCACGGTCAGGGGACCAGCCCCAGCATTTT.

V is TRBV5-4 and J is TRBJ2-3; 8 bases are shared with TRBD2. V shed 4 bases and J 5 bases; nucleotides not matched to a gene: 12. The CDR3 has 16 residues. CDR1 and CDR2 (germline): SGHNT, YYREEE (reference sequence). CDR3: CASSRGTSGLGDTQYF. The DNA of the CDR3 is TGTGCCAGCAGCCGAGGAACTAGCGGTCTGGGAGATACGCAGTATTTT.

The chain joins TRBV19 to TRBJ1-1; 7 positions agree with TRBD1. The V segment lost 7 bases and the J segment 3 bases; nucleotides outside the gene matches: 5. The CDR3 has 13 amino acids. Germline values: CDR1 LNHDA, CDR2 SQIVND (reference sequence). CDR3 nucleotides: TGTGCCAGTACTGACAGGGTTCACACTGAAGCTTTCTTT. Translated: CASTDRVHTEAFF.

This clone was observed once. The genes are TRBV14 and TRBJ2-2; TRBD2 agrees at 9 bases. With V trimmed by 0 bases and J by 5 bases, 7 bases remained unmatched. Germline V lookup: CDR1 SGHDN, CDR2 FVKESK. The CDR3 is 17 residues long. CDR3 protein: CASSQDPLAGLTGELFF. The CDR3 nucleotides read TGTGCCAGCAGCCAAGATCCCCTAGCGGGACTAACCGGGGAGCTGTTTTTT.

The chain carries TRBV7-6 and TRBJ1-1, with 9 bases aligning to TRBD1. The length of the CDR3 is 15 residues. Losses at the gene ends were 5 bases for V and 5 bases for J; bases not matched to a gene: 9. CDR1 is SGHVS and CDR2 is FNYEAQ in the germline V gene. Written as DNA, the CDR3 is TGTGCCAGCAGCGTAGTACAGGGGGCATGGACTGAAGCTTTCTTT. Its protein is CASSVVQGAWTEAFF.

V usage is TRBV28 and J usage is TRBJ2-1; maybe TRBD1 (5 bases). CDR1 is MDHEN, CDR2 SYDVKM, per germline. The CDR3 is 11 residues long. Deletions cut 5 bases from V and 9 bases from J, with 8 bases between. The CDR3, as DNA: TGTGCCAGCAGTCTTCAGGGTGAGCAGTTCTTC. Translated: CASSLQGEQFF.

V and J are TRBV28 and TRBJ2-3; 7 bases map to TRBD2. Germline CDR1 reads MDHEN; CDR2 reads SYDVKM. With V trimmed by 10 bases and J by 2 bases, 9 bases remained unmatched. CDR3 size: 14 residues. CDR3 nucleotide sequence: TGTGCCACCTTGAGCGGGGCGCTCACAGATACGCAGTATTTT. This translates into CATLSGALTDTQYF.

Of note for this clone: This sample includes further DNA sequences coding for the same CDR3. The J gene is TRBJ1-5, the V gene TRBV7-2; 7 nucleotides line up with TRBD1. CDR1 SGHTA and CDR2 FQGNSA come from the germline V gene. The CDR3 runs 14 residues. V was pared by 5 bases and J by 2 bases, with 3 bases of the junction left unmatched. DNA for the CDR3: TGTGCCAGCAGCCCAGGGGGAGGCAATCAGCCCCAGCATTTT. Translation: CASSPGGGNQPQHF. Complete variable domain (other parts from reference TRBV7-2 and TRBJ1-5): GAGVSQSPSNKVTEKGKDVELRCDPISGHTALYWYRQSLGQGLEFLIYFQGNSAPDKSGLPSDRFSAERTGGSVSTLTIQRTQQEDSAVYLCASSPGGGNQPQHFGDGTRLSIL.

This chain uses TRBV7-2 with TRBJ2-6; tentative D call: TRBD1 (6 bases). The germline CDR1 and CDR2 sequences are SGHTA and FQGNSA. V dropped 6 bases and J dropped 0 bases, with 9 bases sitting between them. The CDR3 has 15 amino acids. CDR3 sequence: CASRRGTSGANVLTF. The DNA for the CDR3 is TGTGCCAGCAGAAGGGGGACCTCTGGGGCCAACGTCCTGACTTTC.

The rearrangement links TRBV5-1 to TRBJ1-5; no firm D call. Germline lookup yields CDR1 SGHRS and CDR2 YFSETQ. This CDR3 spans 14 amino acids. V was clipped by 3 bases and J by 7 bases, with 14 bases between them. The CDR3 is CASSSGSEEQPQHF. The CDR3 bases are TGCGCCAGCAGCTCCGGCTCCGAGGAGCAGCCCCAGCATTTT. The variable domain in full, with the rest retrieved from reference TRBV5-1 and TRBJ1-5, is KAGVTQTPRYLIKTRGQQVTLSCSPISGHRSVSWYQQTPGQGLQFLFEYFSETQRNKGNFPGRFSGRQFSNSRSEMNVSTLELGDSALYLCASSSGSEEQPQHFGDGTRLSIL.

This chain joins TRBV5-1 and TRBJ2-7, with 10 positions matching TRBD1. V was clipped by 4 bases and J by 6 bases; unmatched bases: 7. Germline assignment: CDR1 SGHRS and CDR2 YFSETQ. The CDR3 consists of 14 residues. The CDR3 here is CASSLTGGRSEQYF. CDR3 nucleotides: TGCGCCAGCAGCCTGACAGGGGGCCGCTCCGAGCAGTACTTC.

The CDR3 nucleotides are TGTGCCAGCACTTTCACGGGAGGGGGGATTGAGCAGTTCTTC. It yields the protein CASTFTGGGIEQFF. V gene TRBV6-1 combines with J gene TRBJ2-1; 8 bases map to TRBD2. V trimming: 7 bases; J trimming: 9 bases; junction bases outside the gene matches: 11. The CDR3 extends over 14 amino acids. Germline CDR1 is MNHNS and CDR2 is SASEGT.

The chain combines TRBV7-8 with TRBJ2-5; 8 bases match TRBD1. J was trimmed by 1 base and V by 3 bases; bases with no gene match: 1. Germline V gene lookup returns CDR1 SGHVS and CDR2 FQNEAQ. The length of the CDR3 is 14 residues. In DNA, the CDR3 is TGTGCCAGCAGCTTCGGGACAGGCCAAGAGACCCAGTACTTC. Translated: CASSFGTGQETQYF.

This sequence joins TRBV28 and TRBJ1-4, with D possibly matching TRBD1 (5 bases). The CDR3 runs to 15 residues. The germline V gene has CDR1 MDHEN and CDR2 SYDVKM. V dropped 3 bases and J dropped 7 bases, with 15 bases sitting between them. The CDR3 sequence: CASSFGWQGGEKLFF. As DNA, the CDR3 is TGTGCCAGCAGTTTCGGGTGGCAGGGCGGTGAAAAACTGTTTTTT.

The CDR3 nucleotides are TGTGCCAGCAGTTACCTTTCTAGCGGAGGAGGGAATGAGCAGTTCTTC. Protein product: CASSYLSSGGGNEQFF. This chain joins TRBV6-5 and TRBJ2-1; TRBD2 matches at 7 bases. This CDR3 region has 16 residues. CDR1 is MNHEY and CDR2 is SVGAGI in the germline V gene. Trimming cost V 2 bases and J 7 bases; bases outside gene matches: 11.

This chain links TRBV21-1 with TRBJ2-7; the table's D call of TRBD1 was not tested on the DNA. TRBV21-1 is classified as a pseudogene. The CDR3 is 16 residues long. Here the CDR3 reads CASSKSDRSSPYEQYF. In DNA form, the CDR3 reads TGTGCCAGCAGCAAATCGGACAGGTCTAGCCCCTACGAGCAGTACTTC.

This clone was seen a handful of times. This chain connects TRBV5-6 to TRBJ1-3; D ambiguous. The CDR3 is 13 amino acids. V was trimmed by 5 bases and J by 0 bases, leaving 6 bases between them. Germline V gene sequence: CDR1 SGHDT, CDR2 YYEEEE. The CDR3 loop is CASSRDSGNTIYF. The CDR3 nucleotides are TGTGCCAGCAGTCGGGACTCTGGAAACACCATATATTTT.

The chain couples TRBV5-1 to TRBJ2-1; unclear D gene. From germline, CDR1 is SGHRS and CDR2 YFSETQ. This CDR3 is built from 14 residues. V was shortened by 0 bases and J by 5 bases, with 9 bases between the two germline ends. In DNA, the CDR3 is TGCGCCAGCAGCTTGGTTACCAGGAACAATGAGCAGTTCTTC. It codes for CASSLVTRNNEQFF.

The chain has TRBV18 and TRBJ2-3; TRBD2 matches 9 bases. This CDR3 comprises 16 residues. Losses at the gene ends were 0 bases for V and 2 bases for J; bases not matched to a gene: 3. CDR1 and CDR2 from the germline V gene are KGHSH and LQKENI. CDR3 region: CASSPPASGNTDTQYF. Written as DNA, the CDR3 is TGTGCCAGCTCACCACCGGCTAGCGGGAACACAGATACGCAGTATTTT.

The chain uses TRBV7-2 and TRBJ2-2; D might be TRBD2 (6 bases). V was shortened by 1 base and J by 6 bases, with 9 bases between the two germline ends. The CDR3 is made up of 14 amino acids. Germline V gene lookup returns CDR1 SGHTA and CDR2 FQGNSA. CDR3 nucleotides: TGTGCCAGCAGCTTAGTTCCGGGGGCCGGGGAGCTGTTTTTT. It specifies CASSLVPGAGELFF.

The chain combines TRBV19 with TRBJ1-1, with D hard to call. Germline CDR1 LNHDA, CDR2 SQIVND (reference sequence). With 3 bases removed from V and 6 bases from J, the gap between germline ends came to 5 bases. This CDR3 has 11 amino acids. In DNA form, the CDR3 reads TGTGCCAGTAGTATCCAGTCTGAAGCTTTCTTT. Residues: CASSIQSEAFF.

The chain has TRBV18 and TRBJ1-2; D unresolved. The CDR3 loop spans 14 amino acids. Germline assignment: CDR1 KGHSH and CDR2 LQKENI. Deletions cut 6 bases from V and 0 bases from J, with 11 bases between. In DNA, the CDR3 is TGTGCCAGCTCCCTAGCTGACACTAACTATGGCTACACCTTC. Amino acid sequence: CASSLADTNYGYTF.

The chain has TRBV2 and TRBJ2-7; 7 nucleotides match TRBD1. The germline V gene encodes CDR1 SNHLY and CDR2 FYNNEI. V trimming: 2 bases; J trimming: 0 bases; junction bases outside the gene matches: 7. This CDR3 is 16 amino acids long. This CDR3 is CASSERGGPPSYEQYF. The CDR3 DNA is TGTGCCAGCAGTGAAAGAGGGGGCCCCCCCTCCTACGAGCAGTACTTC.

J is TRBJ2-2 and V is TRBV6-1, with 10 bases that match TRBD2. V dropped 6 bases and J dropped 5; count of bases not matched to a gene: 3. Germline CDR1 MNHNS, CDR2 SASEGT. The CDR3 contains 14 residues. The CDR3: CASSGLAVTGELFF. The CDR3 region has the DNA TGTGCCAGCAGCGGACTAGCGGTAACCGGGGAGCTGTTTTTT.

CDR3 nucleotides: TGTGCCAGCAGTTCGATACGACTCAGCTACGAGCAGTACTTC. Encoded protein: CASSSIRLSYEQYF. The chain is built from TRBV28 and TRBJ2-7; D gene unclear. The CDR3 is 14 amino acids. The V and J ends lost 4 bases and 3 bases respectively, with 13 bases between them. CDR1 and CDR2 (germline): MDHEN, SYDVKM.

The J gene is TRBJ1-2, the V gene TRBV5-4; TRBD1 might be the D (6 bases). The CDR3 contains 15 residues. Per the germline V gene, CDR1 is SGHNT and CDR2 is YYREEE (reference sequence). V was shortened by 5 bases and J by 2 bases, with 16 bases between the two germline ends. The CDR3 sequence is CASRLGSTGNYGYTF. CDR3 bases: TGTGCCAGCAGGCTTGGCTCTACAGGGAACTATGGCTACACCTTC.

V gene TRBV20-1 combines with J gene TRBJ1-3; D ambiguous. This CDR3 spans 11 amino acids. The ends were cut back, 5 bases at V and 4 bases at J, with 6 bases in the middle. The germline V gene has CDR1 DFQATT and CDR2 SNEGSKA (reference sequence). This CDR3 is CSASVGNTIYF. The CDR3 bases are TGCAGTGCTTCGGTCGGAAACACCATATATTTT.

The count of this clone is one. J is TRBJ2-1 and V is TRBV5-6; 9 nucleotides agree with TRBD1. This CDR3 is built from 14 residues. Germline assignment: CDR1 SGHDT and CDR2 YYEEEE. V lost 6 bases, J lost 9 bases, and 10 bases stayed unmatched. For the CDR3, the DNA is TGTGCCAGCAACCTGGGGACAGGGCGTGTTGAGCAGTTCTTC. This gives the protein CASNLGTGRVEQFF.